This T cell receptor beta chain came from a study of OX40 agonist ivuxolimab in advanced cancers. About the study: Partial responses were achieved by three patients, one with hepatocellular carcinoma and two with cutaneous melanoma.

Baseline, cycle 4 day 1, and cycle 7 day 1 were the blood sampling points. With V trimmed by 7 bases and J by 2 bases, 5 bases remained unmatched. Germline V CDR1 and CDR2: MDHEN, SYDVKM. The CDR3 has 14 residues. Data came from immunoSEQ multiplex PCR; TCRdb stores just in-frame clones and leaves some out. The repertoire holds 65,000 to 90,000 clones, with about 90% as singletons. The chain is built from TRBV28 and TRBJ2-3, with TRBD1 matching 8 bases. This TCR was sampled from an adult with an advanced solid tumor such as melanoma, head and neck, liver or kidney cancer. This sample comprised CD4+ or CD8+ T cells sorted from blood, obtained in a trial of the OX40 agonist ivuxolimab. The DNA for the CDR3 is TGTGCCAGCAACCCGGACAGGGCCACAGATACGCAGTATTTT. Translating it yields CASNPDRATDTQYF.